Ten or more counts support the clone carrying this T cell receptor beta chain. Its antigen remains unidentified. The data were taken from a study of CD8+CD57+ T cells in acquired aplastic anemia. Study-level information: The average read count for CD4+ cells in healthy donors was some 9.9 million.

Study results and limitations: Patients and controls had in common twenty-nine CD8+ CDR3 sequences.

CDR3 and TCR beta VDJ profiling relied on a genomic DNA template. MiXCR was run by TCRdb on the reads, yielding one entry per CDR3 protein. The repertoire consists of 350,000 to 450,000 distinct CDR3 sequences, with 55% to 70% occurring once and the leading ten covering under 5%. This TCR was recovered from a human donor in good health, serving as a control. Specimen: sorted CD4+, CD8+, or CD8+CD57+ T cells (not recorded which) from PBMCs.

The CDR3 region has the DNA TGTGCCAGCAGCTTGGTAACGGGGGGCCTTAGCACAGATACGCAGTATTTT. Translation: CASSLVTGGLSTDTQYF. This chain connects TRBV5-6 to TRBJ2-3; tentative D call: TRBD2 (7 bases). CDR3 length equals 17 residues. V was clipped by 0 bases and J by 0 bases, with 14 bases between them. Germline CDR1 reads SGHDT; CDR2 reads YYEEEE.